A single sample is the source of the 10 T cell receptor beta chains below, sequenced in a study of blood T cell repertoires in COVID-19. Data came from immunoSEQ multiplex PCR; TCRdb stores just in-frame clones and leaves some out. This sample yields 270,000 or so clones, of which 86% are seen a single time; around 2.9% belongs to the top ten. Sequencing was performed on peripheral blood. The receptors shown here come from a young woman with active or convalescent COVID-19.

This chain joins TRBV25-1 and TRBJ1-2; TRBD1 aligns across 8 bases. Germline assignment: CDR1 MGHDK and CDR2 SYGVNS. This CDR3 spans 13 amino acids. After removal of 6 bases from V and 7 bases from J, the junction contained 7 bases not matched to a gene. The CDR3 DNA reads as TGTGCCAGCAGCTTTAACAGGGGGGGTGGCTACACCTTC. This gives the protein CASSFNRGGGYTF.

This clone was counted once. The chain is built from TRBV5-1 and TRBJ1-6; maybe TRBD1 (6 bases). The CDR3 length is 17 residues. Germline V gene sequence: CDR1 SGHRS, CDR2 YFSETQ. V lost 3 bases and J lost 0, with 13 bases in between. The CDR3 here is CASSYETGSSYNSPLHF. CDR3 DNA: TGCGCCAGCAGCTATGAGACAGGCAGCTCCTATAATTCACCCCTCCACTTT.

The genes are TRBV30 and TRBJ1-1; D unresolved. This CDR3 region has 15 residues. Germline loops: CDR1 GTSNPN, CDR2 SVGIG (reference sequence). The V and J ends lost 0 bases and 4 bases respectively, with 15 bases between them. The CDR3 DNA sequence: TGTGCCTGGAGTGTACCCCGAGGGTCGACCACTGAAGCTTTCTTT. Translating it yields CAWSVPRGSTTEAFF.

With regard to this clone: The limits of the CDR3 on the DNA are not certain, so only TCRdb's listed CDR3 is given. This chain connects TRBV9 to TRBJ1-3; the tabulated D call, TRBD1, remains unverified against the DNA. The CDR3 is 15 amino acids in total, end residues counted. Germline CDR1 SGDLS, CDR2 YYNGEE. The CDR3 region is CASSVGEGAGILEYF.

The chain is built from TRBV20-1 and TRBJ1-5; D not certain. Trimming shortened V by 3 bases and J by 6 bases, and 12 bases separated the two germline ends. There are 13 residues in the CDR3. The germline CDR1 and CDR2 sequences are DFQATT and SNEGSKA (reference sequence). This CDR3 reads CSASPRGGQPQHF. The CDR3 DNA reads as TGCAGTGCTAGTCCCCGGGGAGGTCAGCCCCAGCATTTT.

The rearrangement links TRBV18 to TRBJ1-1; TRBD1 agrees at 7 bases. The CDR3 has 13 amino acids. The germline CDR1 and CDR2 sequences are KGHSH and LQKENI. The V gene end was trimmed by 6 bases and the J gene end by 4 bases; junction bases not matched to a gene: 5. The DNA of the CDR3 is TGTGCCAGCTCGCCCAACAGGGGCACTGAAGCTTTCTTT. It translates to CASSPNRGTEAFF. Using reference TRBV18 and TRBJ1-1 for the parts outside the CDR3, the full variable domain is NAGVMQNPRHLVRRRGQEARLRCSPMKGHSHVYWYRQLPEEGLKFMVYLQKENIIDESGMPKERFSAEFPKEGPSILRIQQVVRGDSAAYFCASSPNRGTEAFFGQGTRLTVV.

The chain combines TRBV5-4 with TRBJ2-3; no clear D. Trimming cost V 2 bases and J 2 bases, with 3 bases left between them. The germline gives CDR1 SGHNT, CDR2 YYREEE (reference sequence). The CDR3 loop spans 12 amino acids. The CDR3 region has the DNA TGTGCCAGCAGCTTCTCCACAGATACGCAGTATTTT. It translates to CASSFSTDTQYF.

The CDR3 DNA follows: TGTGCCAGCAGCCGACTCGGGACAGCGGAGCATGAGCAGTTCTTC. Protein product: CASSRLGTAEHEQFF. The V gene is TRBV5-6, the J gene TRBJ2-1; 7 bases are shared with TRBD1. The CDR3 has 15 residues. CDR1 is SGHDT and CDR2 is YYEEEE in the germline V gene. V trimming: 4 bases; J trimming: 8 bases; junction bases outside the gene matches: 12.

The chain recombines TRBV7-6 with TRBJ2-5; possible D gene TRBD2, 7 bases. Germline V gene data show CDR1 as SGHVS and CDR2 as FNYEAQ. The CDR3 extends over 14 amino acids. Trimming left V 2 bases short and J 5 bases short, with 12 bases between. CDR3 nucleotide sequence: TGTGCCAGCAGCTTAAGGGGGGGCGATGAGACCCAGTACTTC. This encodes CASSLRGGDETQYF.

V gene TRBV10-2 combines with J gene TRBJ1-6; possibly TRBD1 for D (5 bases). Per the germline V gene, CDR1 is WSHSY and CDR2 is SAAADI. V was pared by 2 bases and J by 14 bases, with 19 bases between. This CDR3 region has 15 residues. The CDR3 loop reads CASSEPRAGQFTLHF. CDR3 bases: TGCGCCAGCAGTGAGCCCCGGGCAGGACAATTCACCCTCCACTTT.